This T cell receptor (beta chain) appears in the sequencing data of a study of T cell repertoires in cytomegalovirus infection (dated by TCRdb to the late 2010s). The study in broad terms: Peptide stimulations targeted recently identified HLA-C-restricted CMV epitopes, whose presentation resists viral immunomodulation, together with well-studied HLA-B-restricted epitopes. Donor HLA type was relevant to the analysis, because carriage of CMV infection together with the matching HLA type was indicated by public TCR beta signatures.

The research as a whole found: In both this cohort and an independent roughly 400-donor cohort, the cumulative frequency of public TCR beta family members distinguished carriers of CMV infection plus the relevant HLA type. The ex vivo response was dominated by HLA-C-restricted CMV-specific TCR beta clonotypes, and the single most frequent clonotype in two of eight donors was supplied by these HLA-C-restricted clonotypes.

The treatment or condition label corresponds to: in vitro stimulation with specific CMV peptide epitopes to enrich CMV-specific T cells. This clonotype was seen only a few times. Its antigen specificity is not known. Base-call qualities are not available, and no considerably larger clone is one nucleotide away. Reading from cysteine to valine, the CDR3 counts 12 amino acids. The entry retains the CDR3 DNA only, 36 bases that are in frame from base 1. V is clipped by 2 bases and J by 5 bases, and the sequence between their germline boundaries is 7 bases long. CDR1 and CDR2 were assigned from the germline V gene as MNHEY and SVGEGT. For sequencing, an Illumina HiSeq 1500 was employed. TCRdb reran the public reads through fastp at Q25 and MiXCR, keeping productive beta chains. Every entry covers one CDR3 protein and lists the most common genes and DNA from its rows. Here the sample has 380,000 or so distinct CDR3 sequences; just under 35% occur a single time. The biggest ten clones account for approximately 13% of the sample.

The receptor chain draws on TRBV6-2 or TRBV6-3 and TRBJ2-7; the D segment cannot be called with confidence. The sample here was cultured PBMCs, taken from culture after CMV antigen stimulation. The receptor was isolated from a human donor in good health (CMV status not recorded). Some clones in this sample may be carry-over from other donors' samples. Read as DNA, the sequence is TGTGCCAGCAGTTACACGGCGAACGAGCAGTACGTC. Its coded protein is CASSYTANEQYV.